The clone carrying this T cell receptor beta chain was seen ten or more times. The antigen remains unidentified. Healthy controls comprised blood bank volunteers in Maryland, USA. The CDR3 length is 13 residues. V lost 5 bases to trimming and J lost 4 bases, with 7 bases between them. Germline V CDR1 and CDR2: KGHDR, SFDVKD. The authors made cDNA by 5'RACE with 10-nucleotide random UMIs. In TCRdb, the 5' RACE reads were re-called with MiXCR into one record per CDR3 protein. The sample holds about 30,000 distinct CDR3 sequences; about 15% are singletons and the top ten take 25% to 35%. This specimen belongs to a study of neurological immune-mediated disorders. General observations from the study: It was HTLV-1-associated myelopathy that showed the most TCR clonal expansion, while multiple sclerosis showed the least, falling below healthy controls.

Sample: PBMCs. The sequence was obtained from a man between 65 and 79 years old in good health. This chain links TRBV24-1 with TRBJ2-2; possible D gene TRBD2, 6 bases. Here the CDR3 DNA reads TGTGCCACCAGTGCGGGGGTCACCGGGGAGCTGTTTTTT. Protein sequence: CATSAGVTGELFF.